This T cell receptor (beta chain) is from a study of blood T cell repertoires in COVID-19. Study summary: Sample material is recorded as cDNA or gDNA derived from T cells, B-cell-depleted T cells, or PBMCs.

As handled by the study authors: Nucleated cell counts were estimated from reference gene primer amplification. Repertoires were generated with immunoSEQ multiplex PCR, while TCRdb's copy carries only in-frame clones and drops some. That table is the source of V, J and clone size, and D and trimming were worked out from the DNA. The sample carries about 280,000 clones, 65% to 90% recorded once. CDR1 is DFQATT, CDR2 SNEGSKA, per germline (reference sequence). V lost 6 bases and J 6 bases, leaving 11 bases between the germline ends. The CDR3 has 11 amino acids. The chain uses TRBV20-1 and TRBJ1-1; D is possibly TRBD1 (5 bases). This receptor was obtained from a man aged 50-60 years with active or convalescent COVID-19. The sequencing input was peripheral blood. The CDR3 DNA reads TGCAGTGCCGGAAGGGGCGCTGAAGCTTTCTTT. It codes for CSAGRGAEAFF.